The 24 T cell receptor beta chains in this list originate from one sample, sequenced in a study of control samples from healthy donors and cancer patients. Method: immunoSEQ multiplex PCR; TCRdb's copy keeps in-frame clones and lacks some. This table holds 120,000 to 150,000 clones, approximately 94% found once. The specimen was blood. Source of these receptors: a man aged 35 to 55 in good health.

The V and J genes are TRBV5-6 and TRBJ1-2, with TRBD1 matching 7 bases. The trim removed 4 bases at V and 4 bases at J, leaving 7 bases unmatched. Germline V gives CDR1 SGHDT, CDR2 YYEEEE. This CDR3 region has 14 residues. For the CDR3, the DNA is TGTGCCAGCAGCGAGGGACAGATGACCTATGGCTACACCTTC. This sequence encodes CASSEGQMTYGYTF.

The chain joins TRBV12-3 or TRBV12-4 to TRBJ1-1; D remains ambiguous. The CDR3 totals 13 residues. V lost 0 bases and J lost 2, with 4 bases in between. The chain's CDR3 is CASSLADNTEAFF. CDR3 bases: TGTGCCAGCAGTTTAGCAGACAACACTGAAGCTTTCTTT.

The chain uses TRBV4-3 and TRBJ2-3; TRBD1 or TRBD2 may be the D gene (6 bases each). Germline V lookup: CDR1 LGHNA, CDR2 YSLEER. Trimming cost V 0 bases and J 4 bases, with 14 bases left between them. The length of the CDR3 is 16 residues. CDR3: CASSQDPWGAPDTQYF. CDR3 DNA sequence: TGCGCCAGCAGCCAAGATCCGTGGGGGGCTCCAGATACGCAGTATTTT.

CDR3 DNA: TGTGCCAGCAGAGAGGTCGGGAACACCGGGGAGCTGTTTTTT. It translates to CASREVGNTGELFF. The J gene is TRBJ2-2, the V gene TRBV6-5, with D uncertain. Looked up from germline, CDR1 is MNHEY and CDR2 is SVGAGI. Trimming cost V 6 bases and J 1 base, with 9 bases left between them. The CDR3 is 14 residues long.

CDR3 nucleotides: TGTGCCAGCAGCCCGGACAGGGGTTCGTTTAGCACCGGGGAGCTGTTTTTT. Translation gives CASSPDRGSFSTGELFF. The rearrangement joins TRBV7-2 to TRBJ2-2; 9 nucleotides align to TRBD1. The ends lost 5 bases at V and 4 bases at J; junction bases unmatched: 11. CDR1 is SGHTA, CDR2 FQGNSA, per germline. The CDR3 loop spans 17 amino acids.

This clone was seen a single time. The CDR3 spells CASSQIGTGVAKNIQYF. In nucleotides, the CDR3 is TGTGCCAGCAGCCAAATTGGGACAGGGGTAGCCAAAAACATTCAGTACTTC. The J gene is TRBJ2-4, the V gene TRBV14; 10 nucleotides match TRBD1. The germline gives CDR1 SGHDN, CDR2 FVKESK. The CDR3 has 17 residues. V shed 2 bases and J 0 bases; nucleotides not matched to a gene: 4. Drawing the rest from reference TRBV14 and TRBJ2-4, the complete variable domain is EAGVTQFPSHSVIEKGQTVTLRCDPISGHDNLYWYRRVMGKEIKFLLHFVKESKQDESGMPNNRFLAERTGGTYSTLKVQPAELEDSGVYFCASSQIGTGVAKNIQYFGAGTRLSVL.

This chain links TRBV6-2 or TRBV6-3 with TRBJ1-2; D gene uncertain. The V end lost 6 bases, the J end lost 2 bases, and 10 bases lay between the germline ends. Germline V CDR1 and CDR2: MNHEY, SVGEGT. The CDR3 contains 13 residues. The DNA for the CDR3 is TGTGCCAGCAGCTTGGGTGCGAACTATGGCTACACCTTC. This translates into CASSLGANYGYTF.

The CDR3 protein is CASSTTPQGPDSYEQYF. Here the CDR3 DNA reads TGTGCCAGCAGCACAACTCCACAGGGCCCGGACTCCTACGAGCAGTACTTC. J is TRBJ2-7 and V is TRBV9; D may be TRBD1 (6 bases). V lost 4 bases and J lost 0, with 20 bases in between. CDR3 length: 17 amino acids. Germline V lookup: CDR1 SGDLS, CDR2 YYNGEE.

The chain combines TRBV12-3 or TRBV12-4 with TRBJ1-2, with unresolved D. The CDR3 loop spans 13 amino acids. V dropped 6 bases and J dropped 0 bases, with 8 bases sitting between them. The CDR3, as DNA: TGTGCCAGCAGACTTACAACTAACTATGGCTACACCTTC. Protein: CASRLTTNYGYTF.

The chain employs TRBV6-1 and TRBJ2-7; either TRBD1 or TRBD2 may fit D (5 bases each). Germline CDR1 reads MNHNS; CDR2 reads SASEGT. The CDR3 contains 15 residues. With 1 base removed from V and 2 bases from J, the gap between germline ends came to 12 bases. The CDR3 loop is CASSEGQGPTYEQYF. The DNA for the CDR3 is TGTGCCAGCAGTGAAGGGCAGGGACCGACCTACGAGCAGTACTTC.

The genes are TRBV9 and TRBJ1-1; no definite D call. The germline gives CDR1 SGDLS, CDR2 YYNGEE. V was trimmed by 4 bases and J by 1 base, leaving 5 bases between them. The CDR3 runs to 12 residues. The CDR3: CASSFPNTEAFF. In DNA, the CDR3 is TGTGCCAGCAGCTTCCCGAACACTGAAGCTTTCTTT.

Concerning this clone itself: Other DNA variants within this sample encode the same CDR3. Here the CDR3 DNA reads TGTGCCAGTAGTATGGGGGGCACCTACAATGAGCAGTTCTTC. Translation: CASSMGGTYNEQFF. The chain uses TRBV19 and TRBJ2-1; either TRBD1 or TRBD2 may fit D (6 bases each). V shed 3 bases and J shed 2 bases, with 8 bases lying between them. CDR1 and CDR2 from the germline V gene are LNHDA and SQIVND (reference sequence). The CDR3 is made up of 14 amino acids.

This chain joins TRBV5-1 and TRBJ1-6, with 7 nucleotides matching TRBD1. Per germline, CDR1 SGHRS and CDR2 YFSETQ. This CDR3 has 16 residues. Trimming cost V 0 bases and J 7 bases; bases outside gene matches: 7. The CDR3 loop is CASSLVPGGNNSPLHF. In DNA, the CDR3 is TGCGCCAGCAGCTTGGTCCCAGGGGGAAACAATTCACCCCTCCACTTT. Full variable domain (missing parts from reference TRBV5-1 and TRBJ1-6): KAGVTQTPRYLIKTRGQQVTLSCSPISGHRSVSWYQQTPGQGLQFLFEYFSETQRNKGNFPGRFSGRQFSNSRSEMNVSTLELGDSALYLCASSLVPGGNNSPLHFGNGTRLTVT.

This CDR3 reads CASSPDRGGEKLFF. DNA of the CDR3: TGTGCCAGCAGTCCAGACAGGGGAGGCGAAAAACTGTTTTTT. The rearrangement joins TRBV2 to TRBJ1-4, with 8 nucleotides matching TRBD1. This CDR3 is 14 amino acids long. The V gene's germline CDR1 is SNHLY and CDR2 FYNNEI. J lost 8 bases, V lost 5 bases, and 7 bases had no gene match.

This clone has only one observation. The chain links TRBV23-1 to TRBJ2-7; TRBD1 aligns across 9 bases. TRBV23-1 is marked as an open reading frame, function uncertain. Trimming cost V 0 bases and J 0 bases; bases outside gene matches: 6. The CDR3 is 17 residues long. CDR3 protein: CASSQSTGTGSSYEQYF. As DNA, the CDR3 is TGCGCCAGCAGTCAATCCACCGGGACAGGGAGCTCCTACGAGCAGTACTTC.

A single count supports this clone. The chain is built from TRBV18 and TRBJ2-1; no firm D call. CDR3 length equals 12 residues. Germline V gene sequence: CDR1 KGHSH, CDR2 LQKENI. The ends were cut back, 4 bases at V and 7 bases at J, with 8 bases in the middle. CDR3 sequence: CASSRTHNEQFF. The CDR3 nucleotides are TGTGCCAGCTCACGGACCCATAATGAGCAGTTCTTC.

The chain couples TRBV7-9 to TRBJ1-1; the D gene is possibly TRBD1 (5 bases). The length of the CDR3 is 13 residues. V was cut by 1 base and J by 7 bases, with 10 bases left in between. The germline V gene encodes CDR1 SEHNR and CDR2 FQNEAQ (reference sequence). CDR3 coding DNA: TGTGCCAGCAGCTTAGGCTGGGACCGTGAAGCTTTCTTT. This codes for CASSLGWDREAFF.

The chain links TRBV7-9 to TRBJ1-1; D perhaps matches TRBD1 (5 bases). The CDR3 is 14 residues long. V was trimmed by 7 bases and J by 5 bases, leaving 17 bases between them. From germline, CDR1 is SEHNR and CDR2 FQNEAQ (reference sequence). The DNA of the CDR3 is TGTGCCAGCACAACCCTCGGGACCTCGACTGAAGCTTTCTTT. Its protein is CASTTLGTSTEAFF.

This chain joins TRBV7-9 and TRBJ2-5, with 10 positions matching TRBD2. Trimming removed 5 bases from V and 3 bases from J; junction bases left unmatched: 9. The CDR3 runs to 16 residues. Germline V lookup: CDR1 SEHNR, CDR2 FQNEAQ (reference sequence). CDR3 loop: CASSDSPGTSEETQYF. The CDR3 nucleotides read TGTGCCAGCAGCGACAGTCCCGGGACTAGCGAAGAGACCCAGTACTTC.

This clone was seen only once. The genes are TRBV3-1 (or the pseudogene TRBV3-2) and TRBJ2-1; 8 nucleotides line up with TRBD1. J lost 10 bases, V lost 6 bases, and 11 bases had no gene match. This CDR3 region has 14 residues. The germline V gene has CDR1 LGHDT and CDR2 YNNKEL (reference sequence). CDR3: CASRQIIYRGEQFF. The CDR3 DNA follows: TGTGCCAGCAGGCAAATCATCTACAGGGGGGAGCAGTTCTTC.

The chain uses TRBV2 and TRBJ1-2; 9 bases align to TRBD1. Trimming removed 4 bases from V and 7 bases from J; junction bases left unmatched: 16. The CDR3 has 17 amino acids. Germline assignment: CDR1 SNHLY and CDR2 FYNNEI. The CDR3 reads CASSAGTGIFQRFGYTF. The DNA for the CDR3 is TGTGCCAGCAGTGCAGGGACAGGGATTTTTCAACGGTTTGGCTACACCTTC.

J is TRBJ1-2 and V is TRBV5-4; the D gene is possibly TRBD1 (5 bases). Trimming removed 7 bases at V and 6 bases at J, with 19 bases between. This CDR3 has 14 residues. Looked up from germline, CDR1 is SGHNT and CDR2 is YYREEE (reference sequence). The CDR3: CASGPLGGVDGYTF. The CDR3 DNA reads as TGTGCCAGCGGCCCCTTGGGAGGGGTTGATGGCTACACCTTC.

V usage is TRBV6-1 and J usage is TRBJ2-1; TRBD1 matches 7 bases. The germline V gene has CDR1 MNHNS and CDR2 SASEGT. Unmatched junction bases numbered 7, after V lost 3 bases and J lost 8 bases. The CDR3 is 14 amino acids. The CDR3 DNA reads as TGTGCCAGCAGTGAGTGGGACAGCGCCCATGAGCAGTTCTTC. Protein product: CASSEWDSAHEQFF.

The CDR3 coding sequence is TGCGCCAGCAGCAATCCTCGGGGGCGGATGCTAGAGACCCAGTACTTC. It is translated as CASSNPRGRMLETQYF. The gene calls are TRBV4-1 and TRBJ2-5; possibly TRBD1 or TRBD2 for D (6 bases each). CDR1 is MGHRA and CDR2 is YSYEKL in the germline V gene. The V and J ends lost 5 bases and 4 bases respectively, with 20 bases between them. CDR3 length: 16 amino acids.